Sequencing of this TCR beta chain was carried out in a study of molecular identifiers for immune sequencing clone quantification. Study results and caveats: Clones above 20 RNA copies contained over 98% of effector molecules but under 1% of naive ones.

Previously reported methods and listed TCR primers produced the bulk TCR libraries. From the PCR reads, TCRdb called clonotypes with MiXCR, one entry per CDR3 protein. The table has about 640,000 distinct CDR3 sequences, roughly 21% seen once. This clonotype has more than one count but fewer than ten. Its antigen is currently unknown. A much larger clonotype is one base distant, so this may be a read error. The sequencing input was naive CD8+ T cells from blood, with Jurkat cell RNA spiked in. Subset noted: FACS-sorted CD8+CD4-CCR7+CD45RA+ naive T cells. The source of this sequence is a human donor in good health. Some libraries in this study had Jurkat cell RNA spiked in.

The CDR3 is CASSPTTGLVEKLSF. CDR3 sequence (DNA): TGTGCCAGCAGTCCAACGACAGGGTTGGTGGAAAAACTGTCTTTT. The chain joins TRBV12-3 or TRBV12-4 to TRBJ1-4; TRBD1 agrees at 7 bases. This CDR3 comprises 15 residues.